A selection of T cell receptor beta chains follows, all from one sample in a study of blood T cell repertoires in COVID-19. The protocol was immunoSEQ multiplex PCR, while the TCRdb copy is restricted to in-frame clones and leaves out a portion. The table records about 170,000 clones, approximately 86% of them present only once. Material for sequencing was peripheral blood. The receptors were sampled from a man older than 75 with COVID-19, enrolled during active disease. CDR3s include the opening cysteine and the closing phenylalanine or tryptophan. The D gene is left open where the match is weak. Some rows have no size entry. The others give once, few or many, or a class for an expanded clone.

CASSYRGRNYGYTF | TGTGCCAGTAGTTACAGGGGGCGGAACTATGGCTACACCTTC | NA | TRBJ1-2 | 14 | TRBV19 | TRBD1
CASSGGLGSFSNYGYTF | TGTGCCAGCAGTGGAGGTTTGGGTTCCTTCTCTAACTATGGCTACACCTTC | NA | TRBJ1-2 | 17 | TRBV2 | NA
CASSLAGGRSYEQYF | TGCGCCAGCAGCTTGGCCGGGGGGAGGTCCTACGAGCAGTACTTC | NA | TRBJ2-7 | 15 | TRBV5-1 | TRBD2
CASSLSPTGRYTEAFF | TGCGCCAGCAGCTTGAGTCCCACAGGGCGCTACACTGAAGCTTTCTTT | once | TRBJ1-1 | 16 | TRBV5-1 | NA
CASQVEFGGHQPQHF | TGTGCCAGCCAAGTGGAGTTTGGGGGCCACCAGCCCCAGCATTTT | once | TRBJ1-5 | 15 | TRBV2 | NA
CASSTAPEAFF | TGTGCCAGCAGTACAGCCCCTGAAGCTTTCTTT | NA | TRBJ1-1 | 11 | TRBV2 | NA
CASSLVLAGVETQYF | TGTGCCAGCAGCTTGGTGCTAGCGGGGGTTGAGACCCAGTACTTC | NA | TRBJ2-5 | 15 | TRBV5-6 | TRBD2
CASSPTGGKTKNIQYF | TGTGCCAGCAGCCCGACAGGGGGCAAGACCAAAAACATTCAGTACTTC | NA | TRBJ2-4 | 16 | TRBV11-2 | TRBD1
CASSSHGLGRGYGYTF | TGTGCCAGCAGTTCACATGGACTGGGGAGAGGCTATGGCTACACCTTC | NA | TRBJ1-2 | 16 | TRBV6-5 | NA
CASSLATQNYGYTF | TGTGCCAGCAGCTTAGCAACCCAGAACTATGGCTACACCTTC | NA | TRBJ1-2 | 14 | TRBV7-2 | NA
CAISGKGGQNTEAFF | TGTGCCATCAGCGGAAAGGGGGGGCAGAACACTGAAGCTTTCTTT | NA | TRBJ1-1 | 15 | TRBV10-3 | NA
CASRPAGGGYTF | TGTGCCAGCCGCCCGGCGGGCGGAGGCTACACCTTC | NA | TRBJ1-2 | 12 | TRBV28 | NA
CASSALQGSGKLFF | TGTGCCAGCAGCGCTCTACAGGGGTCGGGAAAACTGTTTTTT | NA | TRBJ1-4 | 14 | TRBV9 | TRBD1
CASSYGTVDEKLFF | TGTGCCAGCAGCTACGGGACAGTGGATGAAAAACTGTTTTTT | NA | TRBJ1-4 | 14 | TRBV7-8 | TRBD1
CASSRQGARETQYF | TGTGCCAGCAGTAGACAGGGGGCGAGGGAGACCCAGTACTTC | NA | TRBJ2-5 | 14 | TRBV6-6 | TRBD1